These 14 T cell receptor beta chains came from one sample sequenced in a study of shared clonotypes between healthy human individuals. Only CD45RO-negative cells positively selected for CCR7 counted as naive CD8 cells, so terminally differentiated effector memory CD45RA+ cells were excluded. Here immunoSEQ multiplex PCR was the method, and the copy in TCRdb shows in-frame clones only, minus some. The sample consists of about 2.1 million clones, just under 95% of them appearing once. What was sequenced was naive CD8+ T cells from PBMCs. The receptors were sampled from a man younger than 35 in good health. Some clones in this sample may be carry-over from other donors' samples.

The chain joins TRBV28 to TRBJ2-3, with 10 bases lining up with TRBD2. The J segment lost 4 bases and the V segment lost 3 bases, leaving 4 bases of the junction unmatched. The germline CDR1 and CDR2 sequences are MDHEN and SYDVKM. CDR3 length: 15 residues. CDR3 amino acids: CASSLQREGPDTQYF. CDR3 DNA sequence: TGTGCCAGCAGTTTGCAGCGGGAGGGCCCAGATACGCAGTATTTT. Based on the CDR3 plus reference TRBV28 and TRBJ2-3, the full variable domain is DVKVTQSSRYLVKRTGEKVFLECVQDMDHENMFWYRQDPGLGLRLIYFSYDVKMKEKGDIPEGYSVSREKKERFSLILESASTNQTSMYLCASSLQREGPDTQYFGPGTRLTVL.

This clone was picked up a small number of times. This chain connects TRBV7-9 to TRBJ1-2; 9 nucleotides line up with TRBD1. Germline V gives CDR1 SEHNR, CDR2 FQNEAQ (reference sequence). There are 14 residues in the CDR3. V was pared by 4 bases and J by 2 bases, with 2 bases of the junction left unmatched. The CDR3 loop is CASSYGTGNYGYTF. Here the CDR3 DNA reads TGTGCCAGCAGCTACGGGACAGGGAACTATGGCTACACCTTC.

The genes are TRBV2 and TRBJ1-4; D gene uncertain. The CDR3 length is 15 residues. The V end was cut by 1 base, the J end by 5 bases, with 11 bases between. Per the germline V gene, CDR1 is SNHLY and CDR2 is FYNNEI. CDR3: CASSEGPGLNEKLFF. The CDR3 nucleotides read TGTGCCAGCAGTGAAGGGCCGGGATTAAATGAAAAACTGTTTTTT.

The genes are TRBV29-1 and TRBJ1-2, with unresolved D. Germline CDR1 SQVTM, CDR2 ANQGSEA. The CDR3 spans 14 residues. V gave up 0 bases and J gave up 3 bases, with 11 bases separating them. CDR3 residues: CSVEDPLNYYGYTF. In DNA, the CDR3 is TGCAGCGTTGAAGATCCACTAAACTACTATGGCTACACCTTC.

A single count supports this clone. The chain carries TRBV10-3 and TRBJ2-1; 7 nucleotides match TRBD2. The CDR3 runs to 15 residues. Germline loops: CDR1 ENHRY, CDR2 SYGVKD. With V trimmed by 4 bases and J by 2 bases, 5 bases remained unmatched. This chain's CDR3 is CAISGEGIAYNEQFF. The DNA of the CDR3 is TGTGCCATCAGTGGGGAGGGAATTGCCTACAATGAGCAGTTCTTC.

The V call is TRBV6-5, the J call TRBJ1-1; D gene uncertain. V was shortened by 10 bases and J by 1 base, with 10 bases between the two germline ends. This CDR3 comprises 12 residues. CDR1 is MNHEY and CDR2 is SVGAGI in the germline V gene. Here the CDR3 DNA reads TGTGCCACCAGAATGGGGAACACTGAAGCTTTCTTT. Residues: CATRMGNTEAFF.

This chain connects TRBV6-5 to TRBJ2-6; 7 nucleotides line up with TRBD1. The CDR3 is 16 residues long. The germline V gene encodes CDR1 MNHEY and CDR2 SVGAGI. V was pared by 4 bases and J by 0 bases, with 3 bases of the junction left unmatched. The chain's CDR3 is CASSWTGYSGANVLTF. In DNA form, the CDR3 reads TGTGCCAGCAGTTGGACAGGATACTCTGGGGCCAACGTCCTGACTTTC.

J is TRBJ2-3 and V is TRBV28; TRBD2 aligns across 7 bases. The J segment lost 4 bases and the V segment lost 5 bases, leaving 12 bases of the junction unmatched. The germline V gene encodes CDR1 MDHEN and CDR2 SYDVKM. The length of the CDR3 is 16 residues. CDR3 DNA: TGTGCCAGCAGTCCGACCGGGGGGTGGGTCGCAGATACGCAGTATTTT. This sequence encodes CASSPTGGWVADTQYF.

This clone was recorded a few times. The CDR3 DNA reads as TGTGCCAGTAGCATCGACAGGGCTAGCAATCAGCCCCAGCATTTT. This codes for CASSIDRASNQPQHF. The gene calls are TRBV19 and TRBJ1-5; TRBD1 aligns across 7 bases. The ends lost 6 bases at V and 0 bases at J; junction bases unmatched: 5. The length of the CDR3 is 15 residues. Germline lookup yields CDR1 LNHDA and CDR2 SQIVND (reference sequence). The full variable domain, with the rest looked up from reference TRBV19 and TRBJ1-5, is DGGITQSPKYLFRKEGQNVTLSCEQNLNHDAMYWYRQDPGQGLRLIYYSQIVNDFQKGDIAEGYSVSREKKESFPLTVTSAQKNPTAFYLCASSIDRASNQPQHFGDGTRLSIL.

This rearrangement joins TRBV28 to TRBJ2-7; D not certain. Trimming shortened V by 8 bases and J by 5 bases, and 10 bases separated the two germline ends. The germline gives CDR1 MDHEN, CDR2 SYDVKM. The CDR3 sequence is 11 residues long. The CDR3: CASCGVHEQYF. The CDR3 DNA is TGTGCCAGCTGTGGCGTCCACGAGCAGTACTTC.

With respect to this clone: Other DNA sequences in the same sample also yield this CDR3. The rearrangement joins TRBV5-6 to TRBJ2-7, with D possibly matching TRBD2 (7 bases). Trimming removed 3 bases at V and 0 bases at J, with 10 bases between. Germline V gives CDR1 SGHDT, CDR2 YYEEEE. The CDR3 contains 14 residues. The CDR3 protein is CASSSGGSSYEQYF. In DNA, the CDR3 is TGTGCCAGCAGCTCGGGGGGCAGCTCCTACGAGCAGTACTTC.

This chain connects TRBV7-9 to TRBJ1-2; D perhaps matches TRBD1 (5 bases). The CDR3 loop spans 15 amino acids. The germline V gene has CDR1 SEHNR and CDR2 FQNEAQ (reference sequence). V shed 4 bases and J shed 0 bases, with 12 bases lying between them. The CDR3 region has the DNA TGTGCCAGCAGCTCAACCGACAGAGCTAACTATGGCTACACCTTC. Encoded protein: CASSSTDRANYGYTF.

The chain combines TRBV7-8 with TRBJ2-7; D is ambiguous. V was pared by 0 bases and J by 0 bases, with 6 bases between. Germline V gives CDR1 SGHVS, CDR2 FQNEAQ. CDR3 length: 14 amino acids. The CDR3 nucleotides read TGTGCCAGCAGCTTAGCATATTCCTCCTACGAGCAGTACTTC. Translated, it gives CASSLAYSSYEQYF.

This rearrangement joins TRBV7-2 to TRBJ2-1; 7 positions match TRBD2. The germline CDR1 and CDR2 sequences are SGHTA and FQGNSA. This CDR3 contains 17 residues. The junction had 9 bases not matched to a gene; V was cut back by 0 bases and J by 4 bases. The CDR3 here is CASSLAGGTYSYNEQFF. As DNA, the CDR3 is TGTGCCAGCAGCTTAGCGGGAGGGACCTATTCGTACAATGAGCAGTTCTTC.